These 7 T cell receptor beta chains were all obtained from the same sample, sequenced in a study of immune characterization of retroperitoneal liposarcoma. TCRdb reprocessed the PCR reads via MiXCR and lists one record per CDR3 protein. The table shows about 11,000 distinct CDR3 sequences, with 27% occurring only once. Specimen: tumor tissue. The receptors shown here come from a male donor with retroperitoneal liposarcoma.

Judged by abundance, this clonotype is medium-sized. CDR3 sequence: CASSEATNIQGARNSPLHF. The CDR3 region has the DNA TGTGCCAGCAGTGAAGCCACCAATATACAGGGGGCGCGTAATTCACCCCTCCACTTT. This chain uses TRBV6-1 with TRBJ1-6; 9 bases line up with TRBD1. The J segment lost 6 bases and the V segment lost 0 bases, leaving 12 bases of the junction unmatched. Germline loops: CDR1 MNHNS, CDR2 SASEGT. The CDR3 consists of 19 residues.

The gene calls are TRBV28 and TRBJ2-3, with 12 positions matching TRBD2. The V gene's germline CDR1 is MDHEN and CDR2 SYDVKM. With V trimmed by 4 bases and J by 2 bases, 4 bases remained unmatched. This CDR3 is built from 16 residues. CDR3 region: CASSSTSGGYTDTQYF. As DNA, the CDR3 is TGTGCCAGCAGTTCCACTAGCGGGGGGTACACAGATACGCAGTATTTT.

The chain uses TRBV7-2 and TRBJ1-4; D remains ambiguous. Deletions cut 3 bases from V and 8 bases from J, with 7 bases between. The CDR3 loop spans 12 amino acids. Germline CDR1 reads SGHTA; CDR2 reads FQGNSA. In nucleotides, the CDR3 is TGTGCCAGCAGCTTTCGTCGGGAAAAACTGTTTTTT. Amino acids: CASSFRREKLFF. Full variable domain (remainder filled in from reference TRBV7-2 and TRBJ1-4): GAGVSQSPSNKVTEKGKDVELRCDPISGHTALYWYRQSLGQGLEFLIYFQGNSAPDKSGLPSDRFSAERTGGSVSTLTIQRTQQEDSAVYLCASSFRREKLFFGSGTQLSVL.

This clonotype was seen only a few times. This sequence joins TRBV12-3 or TRBV12-4 and TRBJ1-1; TRBD1 agrees at 7 bases. The CDR3 is 14 residues long. V was pared by 3 bases and J by 1 base, with 2 bases of the junction left unmatched. CDR3 residues: CASSFWTGNTEAFF. CDR3 DNA sequence: TGTGCCAGCAGTTTTTGGACAGGGAACACTGAAGCTTTCTTT.

This clonotype is classed as medium-sized. The V and J genes are TRBV6-1 and TRBJ2-1; TRBD2 is a possible D gene (6 bases). Judging by the DNA end, TRBJ2-7 fits better; the J call may be wrong. CDR1 and CDR2 from the germline V gene are MNHNS and SASEGT. The CDR3 runs to 13 residues. For the CDR3, the DNA is TGTGCCAGCAGCACTTTCCGGGGGAATGAGCAGTACTTC. Protein sequence: CASSTFRGNEQYF.

The chain recombines TRBV28 with TRBJ2-5; TRBD2 matches 7 bases. CDR1 is MDHEN and CDR2 is SYDVKM in the germline V gene. The CDR3 has 12 residues. Trimming cost V 4 bases and J 12 bases; bases outside gene matches: 8. CDR3 region: CASSSSPGREYF. CDR3 DNA sequence: TGTGCCAGCAGTTCAAGTCCAGGGAGGGAGTACTTC.

This clonotype has a count of ten or more. The chain carries TRBV7-8 and TRBJ1-4; 12 nucleotides line up with TRBD1. The CDR3 sequence is 15 residues long. Per germline, CDR1 SGHVS and CDR2 FQNEAQ. V shed 8 bases and J 0 bases; nucleotides not matched to a gene: 1. CDR3 DNA: TGTGCCAGCGGGGACAGGGGGCCAACTAATGAAAAACTGTTTTTT. This gives the protein CASGDRGPTNEKLFF.